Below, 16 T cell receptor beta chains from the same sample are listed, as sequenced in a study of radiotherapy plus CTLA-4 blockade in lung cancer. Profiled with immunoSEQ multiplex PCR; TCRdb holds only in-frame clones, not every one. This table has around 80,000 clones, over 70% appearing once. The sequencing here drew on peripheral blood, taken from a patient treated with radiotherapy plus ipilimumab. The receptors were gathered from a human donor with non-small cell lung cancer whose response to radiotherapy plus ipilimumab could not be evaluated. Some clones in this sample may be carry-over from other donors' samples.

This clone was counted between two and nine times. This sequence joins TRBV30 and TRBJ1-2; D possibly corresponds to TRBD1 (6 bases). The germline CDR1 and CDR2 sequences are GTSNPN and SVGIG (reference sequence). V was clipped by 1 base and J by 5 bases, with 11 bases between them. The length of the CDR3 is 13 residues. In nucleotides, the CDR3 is TGTGCCTGGAGTGGGGACACCCCTTATGGCTACACCTTC. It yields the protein CAWSGDTPYGYTF.

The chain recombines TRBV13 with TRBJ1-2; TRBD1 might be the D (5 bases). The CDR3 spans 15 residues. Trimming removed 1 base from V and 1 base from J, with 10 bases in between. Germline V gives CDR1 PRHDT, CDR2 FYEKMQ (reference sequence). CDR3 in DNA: TGTGCCAGCAGCTTAGCAGGGTACTTTAACTATGGCTACACCTTC. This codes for CASSLAGYFNYGYTF. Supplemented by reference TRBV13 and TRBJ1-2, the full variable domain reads AAGVIQSPRHLIKEKRETATLKCYPIPRHDTVYWYQQGPGQDPQFLISFYEKMQSDKGSIPDRFSAQQFSDYHSELNMSSLELGDSALYFCASSLAGYFNYGYTFGSGTRLTVV.

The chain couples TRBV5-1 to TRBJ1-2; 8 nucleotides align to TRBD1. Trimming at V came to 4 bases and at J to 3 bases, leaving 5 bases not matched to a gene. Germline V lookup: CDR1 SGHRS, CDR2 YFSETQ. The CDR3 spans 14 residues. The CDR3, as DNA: TGCGCCAGCAGCCCATCGGGACAGGACTATGGCTACACCTTC. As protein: CASSPSGQDYGYTF.

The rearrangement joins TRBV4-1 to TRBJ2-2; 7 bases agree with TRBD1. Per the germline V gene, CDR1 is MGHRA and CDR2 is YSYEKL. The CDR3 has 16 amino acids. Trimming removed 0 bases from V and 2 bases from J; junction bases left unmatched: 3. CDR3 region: CASSQDRDSNTGELFF. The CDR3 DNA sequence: TGCGCCAGCAGCCAAGATCGGGACAGTAACACCGGGGAGCTGTTTTTT.

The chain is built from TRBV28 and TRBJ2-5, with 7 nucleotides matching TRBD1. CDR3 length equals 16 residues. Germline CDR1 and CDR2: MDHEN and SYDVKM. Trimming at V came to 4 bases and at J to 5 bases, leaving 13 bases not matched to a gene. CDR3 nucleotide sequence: TGTGCCAGCAGTTCCTACAGGGGAAGCCATCGGGAGACCCAGTACTTC. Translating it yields CASSSYRGSHRETQYF.

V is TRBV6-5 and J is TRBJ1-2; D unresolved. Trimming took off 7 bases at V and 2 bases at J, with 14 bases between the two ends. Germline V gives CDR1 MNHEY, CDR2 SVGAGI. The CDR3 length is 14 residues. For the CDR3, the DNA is TGTGCCAGCATCAACGGAGGGATCAACTATGGCTACACCTTC. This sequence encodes CASINGGINYGYTF.

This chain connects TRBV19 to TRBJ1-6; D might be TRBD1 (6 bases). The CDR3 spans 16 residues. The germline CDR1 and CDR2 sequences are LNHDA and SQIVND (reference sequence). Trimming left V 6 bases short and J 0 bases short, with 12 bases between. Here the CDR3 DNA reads TGTGCCAGTAGCACGACAGGTAGCTCCTATAATTCACCCCTCCACTTT. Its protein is CASSTTGSSYNSPLHF. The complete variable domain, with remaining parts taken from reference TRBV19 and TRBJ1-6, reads DGGITQSPKYLFRKEGQNVTLSCEQNLNHDAMYWYRQDPGQGLRLIYYSQIVNDFQKGDIAEGYSVSREKKESFPLTVTSAQKNPTAFYLCASSTTGSSYNSPLHFGNGTRLTVT.

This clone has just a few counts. CDR3 region: CASSLKRNEQFF. CDR3 bases: TGTGCCAGCAGCTTAAAGAGGAATGAGCAGTTCTTC. The rearrangement uses TRBV7-3 and TRBJ2-1; D ambiguous. Trimming stripped 1 base from V and 7 bases from J, with 5 bases between. Germline V lookup: CDR1 SGHTA, CDR2 FQGTGA. This CDR3 has 12 amino acids.

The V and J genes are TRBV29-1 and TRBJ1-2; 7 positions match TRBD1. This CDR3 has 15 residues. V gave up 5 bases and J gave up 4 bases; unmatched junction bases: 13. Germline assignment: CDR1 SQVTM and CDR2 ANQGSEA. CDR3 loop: CSVQRDSLFSYGYTF. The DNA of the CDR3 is TGCAGCGTTCAAAGGGACAGCCTATTCAGCTATGGCTACACCTTC. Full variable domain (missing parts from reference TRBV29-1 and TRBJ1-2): SAVISQKPSRDICQRGTSLTIQCQVDSQVTMMFWYRQQPGQSLTLIATANQGSEATYESGFVIDKFPISRPNLTFSTLTVSNMSPEDSSIYLCSVQRDSLFSYGYTFGSGTRLTVV.

The CDR3 loop reads CASGLAGVGGYEQYF. The CDR3 region has the DNA TGTGCCAGCGGCCTAGCGGGGGTCGGGGGCTACGAGCAGTACTTC. V is TRBV7-2 and J is TRBJ2-7, with 10 nucleotides matching TRBD2. The trim removed 8 bases at V and 3 bases at J, leaving 10 bases unmatched. The CDR3 runs 15 residues. Looked up from germline, CDR1 is SGHTA and CDR2 is FQGNSA. Combining the CDR3 with reference TRBV7-2 and TRBJ2-7 gives the whole variable domain GAGVSQSPSNKVTEKGKDVELRCDPISGHTALYWYRQSLGQGLEFLIYFQGNSAPDKSGLPSDRFSAERTGGSVSTLTIQRTQQEDSAVYLCASGLAGVGGYEQYFGPGTRLTVT.

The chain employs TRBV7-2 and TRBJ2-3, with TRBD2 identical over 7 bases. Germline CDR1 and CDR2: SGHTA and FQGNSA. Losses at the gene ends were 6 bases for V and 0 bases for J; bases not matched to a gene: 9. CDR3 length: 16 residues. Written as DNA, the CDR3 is TGTGCCAGCAGTAGAGAACGGGGGGTTAGCACAGATACGCAGTATTTT. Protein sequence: CASSRERGVSTDTQYF.

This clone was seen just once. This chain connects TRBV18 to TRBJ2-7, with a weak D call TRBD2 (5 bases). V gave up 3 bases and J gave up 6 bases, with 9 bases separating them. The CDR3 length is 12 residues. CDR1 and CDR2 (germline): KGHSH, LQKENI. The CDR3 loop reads CASSPTGSEQYF. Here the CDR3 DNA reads TGTGCCAGCTCACCTACGGGATCCGAGCAGTACTTC. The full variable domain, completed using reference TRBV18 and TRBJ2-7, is NAGVMQNPRHLVRRRGQEARLRCSPMKGHSHVYWYRQLPEEGLKFMVYLQKENIIDESGMPKERFSAEFPKEGPSILRIQQVVRGDSAAYFCASSPTGSEQYFGPGTRLTVT.

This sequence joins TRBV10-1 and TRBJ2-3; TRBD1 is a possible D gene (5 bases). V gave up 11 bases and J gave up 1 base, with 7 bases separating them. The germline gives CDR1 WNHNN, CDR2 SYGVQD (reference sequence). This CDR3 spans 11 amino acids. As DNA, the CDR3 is TGCGCCCTAGGGGGCACAGATACGCAGTATTTT. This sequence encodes CALGGTDTQYF.

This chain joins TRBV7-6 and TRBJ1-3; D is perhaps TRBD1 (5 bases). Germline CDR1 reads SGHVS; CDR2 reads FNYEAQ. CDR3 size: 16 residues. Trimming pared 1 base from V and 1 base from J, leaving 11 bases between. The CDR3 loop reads CASSLGGVRSGNTIYF. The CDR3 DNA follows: TGTGCCAGCAGCTTAGGGGGGGTCAGGTCTGGAAACACCATATATTTT.

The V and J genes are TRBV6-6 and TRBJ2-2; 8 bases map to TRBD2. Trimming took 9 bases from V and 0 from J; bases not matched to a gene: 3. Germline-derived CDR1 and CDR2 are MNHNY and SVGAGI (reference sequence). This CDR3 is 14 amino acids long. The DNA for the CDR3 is TGTGCCAGTCGGGGGGGGGCGAACACCGGGGAGCTGTTTTTT. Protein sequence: CASRGGANTGELFF.

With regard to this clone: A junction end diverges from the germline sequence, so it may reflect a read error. The CDR3 DNA reads TGTGCTAGCAGCCCCCTGGTGAGTAGCGGGGCTCCCTACAATGAGCAGTTCTTC. It encodes CASSPLVSSGAPYNEQFF. The chain recombines TRBV7-7 with TRBJ2-1; 8 nucleotides match TRBD2. The CDR3 runs to 18 residues. Germline V lookup: CDR1 SSHAT, CDR2 FNYEAQ (reference sequence).